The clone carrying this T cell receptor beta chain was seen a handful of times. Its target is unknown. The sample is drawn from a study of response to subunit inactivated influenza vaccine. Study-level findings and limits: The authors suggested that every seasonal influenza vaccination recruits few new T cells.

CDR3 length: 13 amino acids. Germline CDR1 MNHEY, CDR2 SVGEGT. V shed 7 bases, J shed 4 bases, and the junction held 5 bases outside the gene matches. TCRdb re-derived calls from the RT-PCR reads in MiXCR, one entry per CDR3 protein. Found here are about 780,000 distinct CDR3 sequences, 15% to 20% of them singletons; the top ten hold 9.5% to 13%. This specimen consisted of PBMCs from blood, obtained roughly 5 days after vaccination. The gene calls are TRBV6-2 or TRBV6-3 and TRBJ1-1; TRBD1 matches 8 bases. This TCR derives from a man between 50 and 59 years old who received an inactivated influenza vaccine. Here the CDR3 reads CASKITGGTEAFF. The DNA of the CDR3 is TGTGCCAGCAAAATAACAGGGGGCACTGAAGCTTTCTTT.